This TCR beta chain was recovered during a study of T cells after yellow fever vaccination. Across the whole study: The SMART-Seq v4 Ultra Low Input method served to prepare the low-cell-number fractions. Study-wide results and caveats: Contaminants from the bulk population, in the form of abundant clonotypes, could be found in FACS-sorted repertoires. A small share of clonotypes appeared in both CD4 and CD8 compartments.

This clonotype has only a few counts. Antigen specificity is unknown. CDR3 length: 13 residues. CDR1 and CDR2 (germline): SGHAT, FQNNGV. The V end was cut by 0 bases, the J end by 9 bases, with 9 bases between. For TCR, cDNA came from 5'RACE template switching, which added a universal primer site and UMIs. MiXCR, applied by TCRdb to the 5' RACE reads, yields one record per CDR3 protein. The sample records roughly 310,000 distinct CDR3 sequences, 8.5% to 9% being singletons. This clonotype was sampled from a man aged 18 to 30 who received the YFV17D yellow fever vaccine. V usage is TRBV11-2 and J usage is TRBJ2-1; no reliable D call. The sample in question was PBMCs, obtained on the day of the first yellow fever vaccination. CDR3 DNA: TGTGCCAGCAGCTTAGATCGATTGGGTGAGCAGTTCTTC. This translates into CASSLDRLGEQFF.